This passage covers 4 T cell receptor beta chains from one sample sequenced in a study of glioma-infiltrating T cells after dendritic cell vaccination. Generated by immunoSEQ multiplex PCR, the TCRdb table keeps only in-frame clones and is missing some. The table records almost 65,000 clones, 82% of them present only once. Source: blood, taken before dendritic cell vaccination. Every receptor here comes from a human donor with glioblastoma.

The chain links TRBV18 to TRBJ2-2, with D uncertain. V was pared by 4 bases and J by 6 bases, with 12 bases between. Germline CDR1 is KGHSH and CDR2 is LQKENI. The CDR3 is made up of 14 amino acids. The CDR3 is CASSRERTAGELFF. Written as DNA, the CDR3 is TGTGCCAGCTCACGCGAGAGAACCGCCGGGGAGCTGTTTTTT.

The chain links TRBV5-1 to TRBJ1-4, with D uncertain. Germline-derived CDR1 and CDR2 are SGHRS and YFSETQ. The CDR3 is 14 residues long. Trimming took off 4 bases at V and 7 bases at J, with 14 bases between the two ends. The CDR3 nucleotides are TGCGCCAGCAGCGTGGACGGGTCGCGTGAAAAACTGTTTTTT. Protein: CASSVDGSREKLFF.

The chain employs TRBV5-1 and TRBJ2-1; 10 bases map to TRBD2. V dropped 4 bases and J dropped 0; count of bases not matched to a gene: 7. CDR3 size: 17 residues. Germline loops: CDR1 SGHRS, CDR2 YFSETQ. The CDR3 is CASSGGLAASSYNEQFF. CDR3 DNA sequence: TGCGCCAGCAGCGGCGGACTAGCGGCGAGCTCCTACAATGAGCAGTTCTTC.

V gene TRBV5-1 combines with J gene TRBJ1-1, with TRBD1 matching over 7 bases. Germline V gives CDR1 SGHRS, CDR2 YFSETQ. V was clipped by 6 bases and J by 3 bases; unmatched bases: 14. The CDR3 contains 16 residues. The CDR3 is CASTQMTGTVDTEAFF. In DNA form, the CDR3 reads TGCGCCAGCACCCAAATGACCGGGACAGTGGACACTGAAGCTTTCTTT.